This entry lists 9 T cell receptor beta chains sequenced from one sample in a study of cytomegalovirus exposure and HLA in healthy donors. Vbeta (60) and Jbeta (13) primers were used in the PCR. The method was immunoSEQ multiplex PCR; TCRdb's version includes in-frame clones alone and lacks a portion of them. Of about 190,000 clones in the sample, roughly four fifths are singletons; the top ten hold approximately 2.8%. Sequencing input: PBMCs. The source is a woman aged 30 to 39 in good health and CMV-seropositive.

This chain connects TRBV14 to TRBJ2-4, with D possibly TRBD2 on 6 matching bases. V lost 2 bases and J lost 0, with 8 bases in between. The CDR3 consists of 15 residues. Germline CDR1 SGHDN, CDR2 FVKESK. CDR3 DNA: TGTGCCAGCAGCCAATGGCGGGGAGCCAAAAACATTCAGTACTTC. Protein sequence: CASSQWRGAKNIQYF.

The chain combines TRBV6-4 with TRBJ2-2; D gene ambiguous. Between the trimmed V and J ends, which lost 4 bases and 6 bases, there was a span of 6 bases. Germline V gene sequence: CDR1 MRHNA, CDR2 SNTAGT. The CDR3 contains 12 residues. The CDR3 is CASSVYPGELFF. The CDR3, as DNA: TGTGCCAGCAGTGTTTATCCCGGGGAGCTGTTTTTT.

This clone was picked up a small number of times. The chain combines TRBV7-2 with TRBJ2-1, with 10 bases lining up with TRBD2. This CDR3 is built from 16 residues. The V segment lost 5 bases and the J segment 4 bases; nucleotides outside the gene matches: 8. Germline lookup yields CDR1 SGHTA and CDR2 FQGNSA. The CDR3 DNA is TGTGCCAGCAGCCGTAGGGGACTAGCGCTTTACAATGAGCAGTTCTTC. Its translation: CASSRRGLALYNEQFF.

This clone was counted between two and nine times. The V and J genes are TRBV6-6 and TRBJ2-7; the D gene is possibly TRBD2 (7 bases). The CDR3 spans 14 residues. The germline gives CDR1 MNHNY, CDR2 SVGAGI (reference sequence). V was clipped by 6 bases and J by 2 bases, with 14 bases between them. CDR3 residues: CASRQGGGPYEQYF. The DNA of the CDR3 is TGTGCCAGCAGACAGGGAGGGGGGCCCTACGAGCAGTACTTC.

The rearrangement joins TRBV6-1 to TRBJ2-7, with 8 nucleotides matching TRBD1. The CDR3 has 17 amino acids. V shed 5 bases and J 7 bases; nucleotides not matched to a gene: 19. CDR1 is MNHNS and CDR2 is SASEGT in the germline V gene. The CDR3 protein is CASSKGTGQRRAGEQYF. As DNA, the CDR3 is TGTGCCAGCAGTAAAGGGACAGGACAACGTCGGGCTGGGGAGCAGTACTTC.

The J gene is TRBJ2-3, the V gene TRBV10-2, with a tentative D call TRBD1 (6 bases). V was cut by 10 bases and J by 0 bases, with 17 bases left in between. The CDR3 covers 15 residues. CDR1 and CDR2 from the germline V gene are WSHSY and SAAADI. In nucleotides, the CDR3 is TGCGCCACCTCTACCGGGACACCTAGCACAGATACGCAGTATTTT. Translating it yields CATSTGTPSTDTQYF.

The rearrangement uses TRBV5-1 and TRBJ2-2; D ambiguous. The CDR3 has 14 residues. Trimming took off 4 bases at V and 1 base at J, with 8 bases between the two ends. Germline lookup yields CDR1 SGHRS and CDR2 YFSETQ. The CDR3: CASSPSLNTGELFF. The CDR3 DNA is TGCGCCAGCAGCCCCTCCCTGAACACCGGGGAGCTGTTTTTT.

The CDR3 region is CASSLEQYEQYF. The CDR3 nucleotides are TGTGCCAGCAGCTTAGAGCAATACGAGCAGTACTTC. This chain links TRBV7-9 with TRBJ2-7; D not certain. This CDR3 is 12 amino acids long. V was trimmed by 1 base and J by 4 bases, leaving 5 bases between them. Germline CDR1 reads SEHNR; CDR2 reads FQNEAQ (reference sequence).

V is TRBV5-1 and J is TRBJ2-1; TRBD2 matches 9 bases. Trimming cost V 4 bases and J 7 bases; bases outside gene matches: 12. Germline V gives CDR1 SGHRS, CDR2 YFSETQ. CDR3 length: 16 residues. CDR3 bases: TGCGCCAGCAGCACCGCTCTAGCGGGAAAATGGAATGAGCAGTTCTTC. It is translated as CASSTALAGKWNEQFF.